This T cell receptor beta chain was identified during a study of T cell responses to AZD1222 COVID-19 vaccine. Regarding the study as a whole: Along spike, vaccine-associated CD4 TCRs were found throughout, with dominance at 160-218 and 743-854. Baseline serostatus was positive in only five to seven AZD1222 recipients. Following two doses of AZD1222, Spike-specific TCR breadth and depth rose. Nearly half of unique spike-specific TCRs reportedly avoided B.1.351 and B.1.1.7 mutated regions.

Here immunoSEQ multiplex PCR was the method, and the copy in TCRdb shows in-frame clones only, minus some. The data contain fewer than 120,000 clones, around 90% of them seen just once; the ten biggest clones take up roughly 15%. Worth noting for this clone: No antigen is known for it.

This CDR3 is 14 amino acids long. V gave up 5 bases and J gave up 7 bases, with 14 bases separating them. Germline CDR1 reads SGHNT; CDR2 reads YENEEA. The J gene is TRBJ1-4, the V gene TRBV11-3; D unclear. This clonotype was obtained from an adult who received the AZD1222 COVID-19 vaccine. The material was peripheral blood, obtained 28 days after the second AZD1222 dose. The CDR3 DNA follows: TGTGCCAGCAGCCCCGACACCATGGGTGAAAAACTGTTTTTT. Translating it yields CASSPDTMGEKLFF.